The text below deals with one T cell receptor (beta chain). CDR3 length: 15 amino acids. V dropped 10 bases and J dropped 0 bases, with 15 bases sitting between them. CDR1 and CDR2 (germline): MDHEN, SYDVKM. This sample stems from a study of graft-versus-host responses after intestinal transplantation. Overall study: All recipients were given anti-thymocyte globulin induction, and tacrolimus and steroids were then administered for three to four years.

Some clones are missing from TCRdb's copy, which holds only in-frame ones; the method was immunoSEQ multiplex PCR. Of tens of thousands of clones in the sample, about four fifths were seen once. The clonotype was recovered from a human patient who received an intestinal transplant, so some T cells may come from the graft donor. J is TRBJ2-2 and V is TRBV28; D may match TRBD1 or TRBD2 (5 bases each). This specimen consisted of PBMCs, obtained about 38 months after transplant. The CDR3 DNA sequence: TGTGCCACCAAGGAAGGGGACGCGAACACCGGGGAGCTGTTTTTT. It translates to CATKEGDANTGELFF.